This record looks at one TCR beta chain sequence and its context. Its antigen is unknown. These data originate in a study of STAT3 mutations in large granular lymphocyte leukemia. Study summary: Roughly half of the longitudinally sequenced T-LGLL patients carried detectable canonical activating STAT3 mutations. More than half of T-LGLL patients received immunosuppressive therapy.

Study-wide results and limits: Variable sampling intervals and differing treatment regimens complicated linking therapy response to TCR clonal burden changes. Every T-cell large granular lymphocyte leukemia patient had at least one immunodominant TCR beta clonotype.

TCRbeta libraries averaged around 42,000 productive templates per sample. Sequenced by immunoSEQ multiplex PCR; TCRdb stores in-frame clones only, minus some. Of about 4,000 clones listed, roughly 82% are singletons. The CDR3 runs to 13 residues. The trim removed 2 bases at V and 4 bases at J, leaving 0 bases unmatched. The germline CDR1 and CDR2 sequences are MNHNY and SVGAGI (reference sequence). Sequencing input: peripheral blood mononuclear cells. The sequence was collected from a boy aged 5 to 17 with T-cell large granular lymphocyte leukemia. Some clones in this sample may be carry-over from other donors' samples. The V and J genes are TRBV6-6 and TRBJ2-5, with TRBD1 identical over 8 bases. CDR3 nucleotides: TGTGCCAGCAGTTACGGACAGGGAGAGACCCAGTACTTC. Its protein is CASSYGQGETQYF.